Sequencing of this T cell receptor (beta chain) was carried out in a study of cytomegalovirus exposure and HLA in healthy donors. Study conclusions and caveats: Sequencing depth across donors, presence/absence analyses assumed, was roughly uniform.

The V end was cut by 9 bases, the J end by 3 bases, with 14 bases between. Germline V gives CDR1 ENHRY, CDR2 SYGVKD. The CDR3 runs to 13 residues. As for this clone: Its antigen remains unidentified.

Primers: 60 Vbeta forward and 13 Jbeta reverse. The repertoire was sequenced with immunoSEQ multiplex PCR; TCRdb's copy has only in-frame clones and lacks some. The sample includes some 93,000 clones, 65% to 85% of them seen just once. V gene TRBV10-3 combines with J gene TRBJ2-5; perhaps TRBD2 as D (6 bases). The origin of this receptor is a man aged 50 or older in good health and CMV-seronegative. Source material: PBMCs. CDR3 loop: CAIGGGEKETQYF. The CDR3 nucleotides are TGTGCCATTGGTGGAGGGGAGAAAGAGACCCAGTACTTC.